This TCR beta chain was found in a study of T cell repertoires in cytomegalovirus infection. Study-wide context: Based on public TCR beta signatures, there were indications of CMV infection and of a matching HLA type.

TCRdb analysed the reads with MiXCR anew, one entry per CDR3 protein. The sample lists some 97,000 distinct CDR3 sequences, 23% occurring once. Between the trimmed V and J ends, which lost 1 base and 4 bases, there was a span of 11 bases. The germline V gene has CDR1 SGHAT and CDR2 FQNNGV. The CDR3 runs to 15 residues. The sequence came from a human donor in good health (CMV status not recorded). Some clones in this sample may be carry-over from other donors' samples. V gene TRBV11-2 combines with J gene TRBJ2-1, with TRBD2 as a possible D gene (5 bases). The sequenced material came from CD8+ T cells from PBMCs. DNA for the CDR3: TGTGCCAGCAGCTTAGTAACGGGGATTTACAATGAGCAGTTCTTC. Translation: CASSLVTGIYNEQFF.